This T cell receptor (beta chain) is from a study of beta chain features in type 1 diabetes. Whole-study results and caveats: Comparison showed that naive, central memory and Treg TCRB repertoires appeared more similar among patients than among healthy donors. PCR, the amplification step, might favor shorter templates, equally in patients and controls. Type 1 diabetes patients showed a moderate but significant shortening of TCRB CDR3s in all four CD4+ subsets.

As to this clone: The antigen remains undetermined.

Every isolated RNA sample was fully reverse transcribed, so sequencing captured expressed TCRB transcripts. Method: immunoSEQ multiplex PCR; TCRdb's copy keeps in-frame clones and lacks some. Of about 650,000 clones listed, roughly an eighth are singletons. A single heparinised blood sample, averaging approximately 116 mL, was obtained per donor. Stem cell-like memory, regulatory, central memory and naive CD4+ cells were sorted via CD45RO/CCR7/CD25/CD127/CD95/CD27. The CDR3 is 14 residues long. The germline V gene has CDR1 SGHVS and CDR2 FQNEAQ. With 1 base removed from V and 4 bases from J, the gap between germline ends came to 11 bases.

The specimen was naive CD4+ T cells from blood. The chain carries TRBV7-8 and TRBJ2-7; TRBD1 might be the D (6 bases). This clonotype was sampled from a man in his thirties or forties with type 1 diabetes. The CDR3 bases are TGTGCCAGCAGCTTAGAGGGCAGGGGTTACGAGCAGTACTTC. It is translated as CASSLEGRGYEQYF.